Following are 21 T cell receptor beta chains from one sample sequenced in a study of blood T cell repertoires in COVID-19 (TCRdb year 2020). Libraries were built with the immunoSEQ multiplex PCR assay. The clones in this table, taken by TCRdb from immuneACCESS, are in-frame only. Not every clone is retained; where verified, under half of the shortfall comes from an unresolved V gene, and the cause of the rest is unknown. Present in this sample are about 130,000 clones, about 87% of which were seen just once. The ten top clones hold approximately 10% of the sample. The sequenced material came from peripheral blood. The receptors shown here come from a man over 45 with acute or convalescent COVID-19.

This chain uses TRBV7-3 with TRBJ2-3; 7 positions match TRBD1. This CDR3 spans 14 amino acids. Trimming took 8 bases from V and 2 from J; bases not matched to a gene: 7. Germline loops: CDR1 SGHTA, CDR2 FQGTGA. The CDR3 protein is CASGTGQVTDTQYF. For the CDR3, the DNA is TGTGCCAGCGGAACTGGACAGGTCACAGATACGCAGTATTTT.

This CDR3 is CASSLSLGGGYGYTF. As DNA, the CDR3 is TGTGCCAGCAGTTTATCGCTGGGGGGGGGCTATGGCTACACCTTC. The chain couples TRBV28 to TRBJ1-2; D is perhaps TRBD1 (5 bases). Deletions cut 1 base from V and 4 bases from J, with 13 bases between. The CDR3 sequence is 15 residues long. Germline V CDR1 and CDR2: MDHEN, SYDVKM.

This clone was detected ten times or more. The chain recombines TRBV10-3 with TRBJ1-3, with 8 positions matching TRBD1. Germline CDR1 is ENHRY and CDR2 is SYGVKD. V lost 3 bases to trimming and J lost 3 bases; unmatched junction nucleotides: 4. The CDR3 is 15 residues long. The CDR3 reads CAISDTGGSGNTIYF. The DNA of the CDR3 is TGTGCCATCAGTGATACAGGGGGTAGTGGAAACACCATATATTTT.

CDR3: CASSSPAEGGDTQYF. The CDR3, as DNA: TGTGCCAGCAGCTCTCCAGCGGAGGGGGGGGATACGCAGTATTTT. The chain uses TRBV5-4 and TRBJ2-3; D is perhaps TRBD2 (7 bases). In germline, CDR1 is SGHNT, CDR2 YYREEE (reference sequence). V lost 3 bases to trimming and J lost 6 bases, with 17 bases between them. The CDR3 loop spans 15 amino acids.

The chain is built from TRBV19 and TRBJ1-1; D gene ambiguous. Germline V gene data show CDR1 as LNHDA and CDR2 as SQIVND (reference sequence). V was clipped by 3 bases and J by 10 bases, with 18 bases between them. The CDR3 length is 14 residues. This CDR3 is CASSIGRAGFVAFF. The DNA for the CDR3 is TGTGCCAGTAGTATCGGACGCGCGGGTTTCGTAGCTTTCTTT.

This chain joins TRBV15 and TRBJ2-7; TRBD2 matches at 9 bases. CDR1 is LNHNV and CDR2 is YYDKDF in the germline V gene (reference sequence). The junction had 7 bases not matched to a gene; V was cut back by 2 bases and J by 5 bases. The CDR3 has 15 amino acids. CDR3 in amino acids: CATSRRSSGNNEQYF. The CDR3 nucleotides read TGTGCCACCAGCAGAAGGTCTAGCGGGAATAACGAGCAGTACTTC.

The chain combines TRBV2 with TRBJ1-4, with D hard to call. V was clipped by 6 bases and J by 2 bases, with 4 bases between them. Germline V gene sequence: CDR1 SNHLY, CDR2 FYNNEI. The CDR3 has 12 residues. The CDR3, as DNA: TGTGCCAGCAGCCGGACTAATGAAAAACTGTTTTTT. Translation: CASSRTNEKLFF.

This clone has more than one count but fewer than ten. The CDR3 protein is CAWLRGGGYRGYTF. CDR3 in DNA: TGTGCCTGGCTCAGGGGAGGGGGTTATCGCGGCTACACCTTC. This chain joins TRBV30 and TRBJ1-2; tentative D call: TRBD1 (6 bases). V lost 5 bases to trimming and J lost 8 bases, with 21 bases between them. The CDR3 consists of 14 residues. Germline values: CDR1 GTSNPN, CDR2 SVGIG (reference sequence).

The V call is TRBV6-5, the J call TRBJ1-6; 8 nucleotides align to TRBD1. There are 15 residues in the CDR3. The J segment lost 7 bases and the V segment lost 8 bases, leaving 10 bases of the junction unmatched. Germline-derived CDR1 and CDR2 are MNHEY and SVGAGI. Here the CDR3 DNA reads TGTGCCAGCGGCCACCGGGACAGGACAAATTCACCCCTCCACTTT. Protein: CASGHRDRTNSPLHF.

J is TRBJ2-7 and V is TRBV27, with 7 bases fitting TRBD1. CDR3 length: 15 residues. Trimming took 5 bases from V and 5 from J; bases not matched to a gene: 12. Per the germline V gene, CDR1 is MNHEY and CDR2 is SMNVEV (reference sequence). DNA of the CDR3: TGTGCCAGCAGTCCATACAGGGGCGGTCCGGACGAGCAGTACTTC. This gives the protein CASSPYRGGPDEQYF.

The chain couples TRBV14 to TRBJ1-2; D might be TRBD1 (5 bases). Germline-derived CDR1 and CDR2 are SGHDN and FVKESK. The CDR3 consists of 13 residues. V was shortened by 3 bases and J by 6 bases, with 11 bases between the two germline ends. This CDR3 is CASSQVDINGYTF. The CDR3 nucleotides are TGTGCCAGCAGCCAGGTGGACATAAATGGCTACACCTTC. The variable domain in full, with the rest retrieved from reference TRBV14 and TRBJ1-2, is EAGVTQFPSHSVIEKGQTVTLRCDPISGHDNLYWYRRVMGKEIKFLLHFVKESKQDESGMPNNRFLAERTGGTYSTLKVQPAELEDSGVYFCASSQVDINGYTFGSGTRLTVV.

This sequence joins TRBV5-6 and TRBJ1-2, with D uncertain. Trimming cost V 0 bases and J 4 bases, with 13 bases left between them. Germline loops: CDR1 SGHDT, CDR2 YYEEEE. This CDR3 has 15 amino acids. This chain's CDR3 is CASSLGGPGFYGYTF. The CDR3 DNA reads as TGTGCCAGCAGCTTGGGCGGCCCTGGGTTCTATGGCTACACCTTC.

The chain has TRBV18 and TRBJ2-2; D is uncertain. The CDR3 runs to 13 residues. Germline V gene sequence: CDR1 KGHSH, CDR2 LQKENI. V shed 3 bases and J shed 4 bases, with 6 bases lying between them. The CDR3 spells CASSPTSTGELFF. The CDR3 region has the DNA TGTGCCAGCTCACCTACCAGCACCGGGGAGCTGTTTTTT.

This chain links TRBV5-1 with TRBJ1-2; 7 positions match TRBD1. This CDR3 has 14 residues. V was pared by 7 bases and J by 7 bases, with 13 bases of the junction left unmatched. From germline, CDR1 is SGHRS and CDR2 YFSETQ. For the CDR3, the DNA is TGCGCCAGCGCTTTGGGGACAGCGGGGGGTGGCTACACCTTC. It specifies CASALGTAGGGYTF.

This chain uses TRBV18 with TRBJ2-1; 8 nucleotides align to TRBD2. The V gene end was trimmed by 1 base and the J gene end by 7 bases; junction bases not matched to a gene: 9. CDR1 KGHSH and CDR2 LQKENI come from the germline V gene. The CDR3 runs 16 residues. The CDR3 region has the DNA TGTGCCAGCTCACCACTTAGCGGCGGGAGGAGGAATGAGCAGTTCTTC. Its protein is CASSPLSGGRRNEQFF.

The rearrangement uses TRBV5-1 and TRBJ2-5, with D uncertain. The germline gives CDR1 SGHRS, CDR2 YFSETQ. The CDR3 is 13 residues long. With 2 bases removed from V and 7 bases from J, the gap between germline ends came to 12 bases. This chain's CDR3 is CASSLRLFGTQYF. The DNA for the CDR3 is TGCGCCAGCAGCTTACGACTCTTCGGGACCCAGTACTTC.

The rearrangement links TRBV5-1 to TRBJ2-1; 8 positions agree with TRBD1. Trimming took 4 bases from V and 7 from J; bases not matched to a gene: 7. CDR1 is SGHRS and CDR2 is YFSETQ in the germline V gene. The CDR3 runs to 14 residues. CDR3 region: CASSPQGAVNEQFF. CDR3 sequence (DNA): TGCGCCAGCAGCCCCCAGGGGGCAGTAAATGAGCAGTTCTTC.

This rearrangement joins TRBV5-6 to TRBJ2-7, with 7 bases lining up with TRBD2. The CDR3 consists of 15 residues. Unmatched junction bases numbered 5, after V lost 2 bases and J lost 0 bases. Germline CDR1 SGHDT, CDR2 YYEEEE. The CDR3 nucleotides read TGTGCCAGCAGCTTTGGGGGGAGGGGCTCCTACGAGCAGTACTTC. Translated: CASSFGGRGSYEQYF.

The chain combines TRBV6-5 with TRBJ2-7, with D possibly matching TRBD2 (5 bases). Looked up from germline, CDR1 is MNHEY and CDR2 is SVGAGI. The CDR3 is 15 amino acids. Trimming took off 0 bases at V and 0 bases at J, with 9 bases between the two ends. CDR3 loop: CASSYSRENSYEQYF. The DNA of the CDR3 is TGTGCCAGCAGTTACTCGAGGGAGAACTCCTACGAGCAGTACTTC.

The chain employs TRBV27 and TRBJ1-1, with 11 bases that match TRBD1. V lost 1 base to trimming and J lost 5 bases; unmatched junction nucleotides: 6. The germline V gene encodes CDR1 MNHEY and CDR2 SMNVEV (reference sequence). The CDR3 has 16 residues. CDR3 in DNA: TGTGCCAGCAGTTTATTCGGGACAGGGGGAGGAACTGAAGCTTTCTTT. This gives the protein CASSLFGTGGGTEAFF.

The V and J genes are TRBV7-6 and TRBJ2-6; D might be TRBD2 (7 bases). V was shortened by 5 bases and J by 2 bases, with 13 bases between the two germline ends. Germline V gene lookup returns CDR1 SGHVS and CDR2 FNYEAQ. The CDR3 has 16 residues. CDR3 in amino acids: CASSPRGGTGANVLTF. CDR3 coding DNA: TGTGCCAGCAGCCCGAGGGGGGGCACTGGGGCCAACGTCCTGACTTTC.